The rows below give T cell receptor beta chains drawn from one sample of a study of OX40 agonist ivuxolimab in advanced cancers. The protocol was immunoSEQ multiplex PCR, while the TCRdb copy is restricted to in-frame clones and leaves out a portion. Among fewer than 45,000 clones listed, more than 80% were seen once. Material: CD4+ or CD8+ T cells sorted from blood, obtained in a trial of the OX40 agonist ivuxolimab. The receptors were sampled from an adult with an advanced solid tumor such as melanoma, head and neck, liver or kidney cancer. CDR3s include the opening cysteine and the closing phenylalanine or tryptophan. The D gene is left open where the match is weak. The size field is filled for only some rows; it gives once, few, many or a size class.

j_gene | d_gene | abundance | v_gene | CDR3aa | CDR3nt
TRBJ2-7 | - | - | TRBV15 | CATSLYPSYEQYF | TGTGCCACCAGCCTATACCCGTCCTACGAGCAGTACTTC
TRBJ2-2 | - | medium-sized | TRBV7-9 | CGQDTGELFF | TGTGGACAAGACACCGGGGAGCTGTTTTTT
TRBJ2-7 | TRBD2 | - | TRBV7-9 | CASSHHTTSGFVEQYF | TGTGCCAGCAGCCATCACACGACTAGCGGGTTCGTGGAGCAGTACTTC
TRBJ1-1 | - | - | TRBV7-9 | CASSSALKGAAEAFF | TGTGCCAGCAGCTCGGCCCTTAAAGGGGCGGCTGAAGCTTTCTTT
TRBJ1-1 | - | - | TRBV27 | CASLGRRGKNTEAFF | TGTGCCAGTCTCGGAAGAAGGGGGAAGAACACTGAAGCTTTCTTT
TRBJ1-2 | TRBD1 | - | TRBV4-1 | CASSQEGLGTGNYGYTF | TGCGCCAGCAGCCAAGAGGGCCTCGGGACAGGGAACTATGGCTACACCTTC
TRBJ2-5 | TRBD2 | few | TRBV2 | CASRTRDKAGLETQYF | TGTGCCAGCAGGACCCGAGATAAAGCGGGACTTGAGACCCAGTACTTC
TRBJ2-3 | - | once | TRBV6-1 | CASPPRLNGPDTQYF | TGTGCCAGCCCCCCCCGCCTGAACGGCCCAGATACGCAGTATTTT
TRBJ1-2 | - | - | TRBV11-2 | CASSWTFDSNYGYTF | TGTGCCAGCAGCTGGACATTCGATTCTAACTATGGCTACACCTTC
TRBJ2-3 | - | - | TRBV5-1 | CASSLRGIPDTQYF | TGCGCCAGCAGCTTGAGGGGTATCCCAGATACGCAGTATTTT
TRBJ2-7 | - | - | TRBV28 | CASSSSFSRGNGYEQYF | TGTGCCAGCAGTTCCTCCTTCTCCCGGGGTAATGGGTACGAGCAGTACTTC
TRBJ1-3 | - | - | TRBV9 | CASSGEAGEGGNTIYF | TGTGCCAGCAGCGGGGAGGCAGGGGAGGGCGGAAACACCATATATTTT
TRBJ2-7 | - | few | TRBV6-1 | CASSADRTQSYEQYF | TGTGCCAGCAGTGCTGACAGGACCCAATCCTACGAGCAGTACTTC
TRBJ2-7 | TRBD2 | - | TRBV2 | CASSAISGGGLEQYF | TGTGCCAGCAGTGCAATTAGCGGGGGCGGCTTGGAGCAGTACTTC